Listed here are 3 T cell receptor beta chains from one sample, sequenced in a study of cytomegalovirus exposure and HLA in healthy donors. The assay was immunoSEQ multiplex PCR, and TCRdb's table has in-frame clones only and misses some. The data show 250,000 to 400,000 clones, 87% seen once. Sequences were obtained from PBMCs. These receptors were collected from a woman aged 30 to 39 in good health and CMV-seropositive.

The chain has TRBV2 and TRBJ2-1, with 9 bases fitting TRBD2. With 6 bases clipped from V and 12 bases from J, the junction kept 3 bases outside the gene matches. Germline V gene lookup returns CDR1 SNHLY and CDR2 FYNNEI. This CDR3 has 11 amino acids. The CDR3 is CASRYSGGQFF. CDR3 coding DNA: TGTGCCAGCAGATATAGCGGGGGGCAGTTCTTC. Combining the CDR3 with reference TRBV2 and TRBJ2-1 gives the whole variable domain EPEVTQTPSHQVTQMGQEVILRCVPISNHLYFYWYRQILGQKVEFLVSFYNNEISEKSEIFDDQFSVERPDGSNFTLKIRSTKLEDSAMYFCASRYSGGQFFGPGTRLTVL.

The CDR3: CASSLPGQGRGYTF. The CDR3 DNA sequence: TGTGCCAGCAGCCTACCGGGACAGGGTCGCGGCTACACCTTC. The gene calls are TRBV5-4 and TRBJ1-2, with 9 bases that match TRBD1. CDR1 and CDR2 (germline): SGHNT, YYREEE (reference sequence). V shed 4 bases and J 8 bases; nucleotides not matched to a gene: 9. The CDR3 has 14 residues.

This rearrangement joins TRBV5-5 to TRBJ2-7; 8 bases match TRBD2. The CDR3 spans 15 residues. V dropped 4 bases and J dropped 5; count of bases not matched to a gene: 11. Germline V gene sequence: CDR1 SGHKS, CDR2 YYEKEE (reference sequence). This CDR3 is CASSELGTRVHEQYF. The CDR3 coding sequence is TGTGCCAGCAGCGAGCTAGGGACTAGAGTTCACGAGCAGTACTTC. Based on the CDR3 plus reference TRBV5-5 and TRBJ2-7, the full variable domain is DAGVTQSPTHLIKTRGQQVTLRCSPISGHKSVSWYQQVLGQGPQFIFQYYEKEERGRGNFPDRFSARQFPNYSSELNVNALLLGDSALYLCASSELGTRVHEQYFGPGTRLTVT.